A single sample gave rise to the 8 T cell receptor beta chains below, sequenced in a study of T-cell reconstitution after alpha-beta-depleted transplantation in children. Preparation of the TCRbeta library was carried out with unique molecular identifiers. In TCRdb, the PCR reads were re-called with MiXCR into one record per CDR3 protein. The data contain some 830,000 distinct CDR3 sequences, about 15% of them singletons. The input for sequencing was PBMCs, mostly from graft donor cells, taken 360 days after TCRalphabeta/CD19-depleted stem cell transplant. All receptors come from a male patient between 5 and 17 years old who had a stem cell transplant for acute lymphoblastic leukemia, so the T cells may come from the graft donor.

The chain has TRBV11-2 and TRBJ1-1, with a tentative D call TRBD1 (6 bases). CDR3 length: 14 amino acids. The germline V gene encodes CDR1 SGHAT and CDR2 FQNNGV. The V end lost 0 bases, the J end lost 8 bases, and 13 bases lay between the germline ends. The CDR3 loop reads CASSLEWGANEAFF. The CDR3 DNA sequence: TGTGCCAGCAGCTTAGAGTGGGGGGCCAACGAAGCTTTCTTT.

CDR3 coding DNA: TGTGCCAGCTCACGAGACAGGGGCGCTGAAGCTTTCTTT. Translated, it gives CASSRDRGAEAFF. The rearrangement joins TRBV18 to TRBJ1-1; TRBD1 matches at 8 bases. V lost 4 bases to trimming and J lost 6 bases; unmatched junction nucleotides: 4. The CDR3 extends over 13 amino acids. Germline V lookup: CDR1 KGHSH, CDR2 LQKENI. Full variable domain (missing parts from reference TRBV18 and TRBJ1-1): NAGVMQNPRHLVRRRGQEARLRCSPMKGHSHVYWYRQLPEEGLKFMVYLQKENIIDESGMPKERFSAEFPKEGPSILRIQQVVRGDSAAYFCASSRDRGAEAFFGQGTRLTVV.

V usage is TRBV5-1 and J usage is TRBJ2-1; 12 bases map to TRBD2. CDR3 length: 17 residues. Trimming at V came to 4 bases and at J to 3 bases, leaving 8 bases not matched to a gene. The germline CDR1 and CDR2 sequences are SGHRS and YFSETQ. The CDR3 bases are TGCGCCAGCAGCAGGGGACTAGCGGGTCAGGACTACAATGAGCAGTTCTTC. Translating it yields CASSRGLAGQDYNEQFF.

The sample holds a few counts of this clonotype. The genes are TRBV2 and TRBJ1-2, with TRBD1 as a possible D gene (5 bases). Trimming stripped 4 bases from V and 2 bases from J, with 14 bases between. Per germline, CDR1 SNHLY and CDR2 FYNNEI. This CDR3 has 15 residues. CDR3 sequence: CASSGRTGLNYGYTF. DNA for the CDR3: TGTGCCAGCAGTGGAAGGACGGGGCTAAACTATGGCTACACCTTC.

The gene calls are TRBV15 and TRBJ2-3, with 9 positions matching TRBD2. The CDR3 totals 16 residues. CDR1 LNHNV and CDR2 YYDKDF come from the germline V gene (reference sequence). After removal of 0 bases from V and 4 bases from J, the junction contained 5 bases not matched to a gene. The CDR3 reads CATSREASGTPDTQYF. CDR3 nucleotide sequence: TGTGCCACCAGCAGAGAGGCTAGCGGGACCCCAGATACGCAGTATTTT.

This clonotype was picked up a small number of times. This chain joins TRBV10-2 and TRBJ2-5; 9 bases match TRBD1. This CDR3 has 15 amino acids. Trimming took 6 bases from V and 5 from J; bases not matched to a gene: 10. Germline values: CDR1 WSHSY, CDR2 SAAADI. Here the CDR3 DNA reads TGCGCCAGCAGAGGACAGGGGAGCCAGTGGGAGACCCAGTACTTC. Translated, it gives CASRGQGSQWETQYF.

This clonotype was picked up a small number of times. The chain recombines TRBV5-1 with TRBJ2-3; 10 bases agree with TRBD2. The CDR3 sequence is 16 residues long. Per germline, CDR1 SGHRS and CDR2 YFSETQ. Trimming at V came to 2 bases and at J to 7 bases, leaving 10 bases not matched to a gene. The DNA of the CDR3 is TGCGCCAGCAGCTTTGGACTAGCGGTTTGGAAGTATACGCAGTATTTT. Translated, it gives CASSFGLAVWKYTQYF.

This clonotype has a handful of counts. The chain's CDR3 is CAILAGLGGYSGDLGNEQFF. The CDR3 DNA is TGTGCCATCCTCGCTGGATTGGGGGGGTATTCGGGAGACTTAGGGAATGAGCAGTTCTTC. The V and J genes are TRBV10-3 and TRBJ2-1; 7 bases agree with TRBD2. V lost 8 bases to trimming and J lost 7 bases; unmatched junction nucleotides: 29. This CDR3 has 20 amino acids. Germline CDR1 and CDR2: ENHRY and SYGVKD.